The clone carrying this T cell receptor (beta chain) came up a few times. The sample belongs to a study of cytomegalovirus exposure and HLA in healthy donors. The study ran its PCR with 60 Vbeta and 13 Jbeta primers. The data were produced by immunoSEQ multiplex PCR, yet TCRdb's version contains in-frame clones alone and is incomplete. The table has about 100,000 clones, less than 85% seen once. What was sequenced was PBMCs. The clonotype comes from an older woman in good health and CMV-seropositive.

The CDR3 reads CASSPTGSSGGGDTQYF. CDR3 DNA sequence: TGTGCCAGCAGCCCCACGGGGTCTAGCGGGGGTGGAGATACGCAGTATTTT. The chain employs TRBV7-3 and TRBJ2-3; TRBD2 agrees at 10 bases. V was pared by 5 bases and J by 5 bases, with 13 bases of the junction left unmatched. This CDR3 spans 17 amino acids. Germline values: CDR1 SGHTA, CDR2 FQGTGA.